A single sample gave rise to the 29 T cell receptor beta chains below, sequenced in a study of response to subunit inactivated influenza vaccine. One entry per CDR3 protein, called by TCRdb with MiXCR from the RT-PCR reads. In the table there are over 650,000 distinct CDR3 sequences, roughly 20% of which are singletons. The sequencing here drew on PBMCs from blood, taken around 5 days after vaccination. These receptors all come from a man between 50 and 59 years old who received an inactivated influenza vaccine.

The chain links TRBV20-1 to TRBJ2-3; D remains unclear. Germline V lookup: CDR1 DFQATT, CDR2 SNEGSKA (reference sequence). The CDR3 sequence is 15 residues long. Trimming removed 0 bases from V and 1 base from J, with 11 bases in between. The CDR3 sequence: CSARDNRDRTDTQYF. The CDR3 DNA reads TGCAGTGCTAGAGACAATAGGGATCGCACAGATACGCAGTATTTT.

Concerning this clonotype: A junction boundary mismatches the germline segment, possibly from a read error. The chain recombines TRBV2 with TRBJ2-1; 8 positions match TRBD2. There are 16 residues in the CDR3. Germline CDR1 SNHLY, CDR2 FYNNEI. CDR3 DNA sequence: TGTGCCAGCAGTGAAGCGCTCTGGACTAGCTACAATGAGCAGTCCTTC. It translates to CASSEALWTSYNEQSF.

This clonotype was observed a single time. A much larger clone differs from this one at a single base, so this may be a read error. The CDR3 DNA is TGTGCCACCAGCAGAGGGGGGACTAGCGGGAGTCGGGGTGTCAATGAGCAGTTCTTC. Translated, it gives CATSRGGTSGSRGVNEQFF. The chain links TRBV15 to TRBJ2-1; 14 nucleotides align to TRBD2. CDR1 is LNHNV and CDR2 is YYDKDF in the germline V gene (reference sequence). J lost 6 bases, V lost 1 base, and 11 bases had no gene match. The length of the CDR3 is 19 residues.

The V call is TRBV29-1, the J call TRBJ1-1; weak D call: TRBD1 (5 bases). CDR1 is SQVTM, CDR2 ANQGSEA, per germline. CDR3 length equals 14 residues. Trimming pared 4 bases from V and 3 bases from J, leaving 15 bases between. CDR3 amino acids: CSVGAGLEDTEAFF. Written as DNA, the CDR3 is TGCAGCGTTGGGGCAGGGCTAGAAGACACTGAAGCTTTCTTT.

This clonotype was seen a few times. The J gene is TRBJ2-3, the V gene TRBV4-2, with D possibly called TRBD1 or TRBD2 (5 bases each). V was cut by 0 bases and J by 3 bases, with 7 bases left in between. The CDR3 is 14 residues long. Germline assignment: CDR1 LGHNA and CDR2 YNFKEQ. This CDR3 is CASSQEGTTDTQYF. Written as DNA, the CDR3 is TGTGCCAGCAGCCAAGAGGGGACGACAGATACGCAGTATTTT.

This clonotype was detected many times. J is TRBJ2-2 and V is TRBV5-6; 13 bases align to TRBD2. The germline V gene has CDR1 SGHDT and CDR2 YYEEEE. V lost 3 bases to trimming and J lost 0 bases; unmatched junction nucleotides: 5. The CDR3 is 18 residues long. This chain's CDR3 is CASSSTSGRATNTGELFF. The DNA of the CDR3 is TGTGCCAGCAGCTCTACTAGCGGGAGGGCCACGAACACCGGGGAGCTGTTTTTT.

This clonotype was counted between two and nine times. The chain combines TRBV5-1 with TRBJ2-3, with D perhaps assigned TRBD1 or TRBD2 (5 bases each). Trimming shortened V by 3 bases and J by 7 bases, and 15 bases separated the two germline ends. Germline V gene sequence: CDR1 SGHRS, CDR2 YFSETQ. The CDR3 has 14 amino acids. The CDR3 DNA reads as TGCGCCAGCAGCTCCGGGACCTTAGGGCATACGCAGTATTTT. Its protein product is CASSSGTLGHTQYF.

This CDR3 is CASSYWGASGINNEQFF. DNA of the CDR3: TGTGCCAGCAGTTATTGGGGGGCTAGCGGGATCAACAATGAGCAGTTCTTC. This chain connects TRBV6-5 to TRBJ2-1, with 9 bases lining up with TRBD2. Germline V gene data show CDR1 as MNHEY and CDR2 as SVGAGI. V gave up 3 bases and J gave up 5 bases; unmatched junction bases: 11. The CDR3 totals 17 residues.

This clonotype turned up a few times. Written as DNA, the CDR3 is TGCAGTGCTGGAAACCGGGACAGTTTAACCTACGAGCAGTACTTC. Its protein is CSAGNRDSLTYEQYF. The chain is built from TRBV20-1 and TRBJ2-7; 7 nucleotides align to TRBD1. The CDR3 loop spans 15 amino acids. Trimming at V came to 5 bases and at J to 2 bases, leaving 12 bases not matched to a gene. Germline V gene sequence: CDR1 DFQATT, CDR2 SNEGSKA (reference sequence).

The chain couples TRBV20-1 to TRBJ2-7; D remains unclear. The CDR3 covers 12 residues. Germline V lookup: CDR1 DFQATT, CDR2 SNEGSKA (reference sequence). Trimming cost V 5 bases and J 0 bases, with 8 bases left between them. CDR3 nucleotides: TGCAGTGCTCGTTATAGCTCCTACGAGCAGTACTTC. Its protein product is CSARYSSYEQYF.

The J gene is TRBJ2-1, the V gene TRBV7-9; D is unresolved. V dropped 2 bases and J dropped 7 bases, with 6 bases sitting between them. CDR3 length equals 12 residues. The germline CDR1 and CDR2 sequences are SEHNR and FQNEAQ (reference sequence). CDR3 sequence (DNA): TGTGCCAGCAGCTTAAGTTCGAATGAGCAGTTCTTC. The encoded protein is CASSLSSNEQFF.

This clonotype has ten or more counts. The chain couples TRBV6-2 or TRBV6-3 to TRBJ1-2; no clear D. This CDR3 has 11 residues. Trimming took off 5 bases at V and 5 bases at J, with 6 bases between the two ends. The germline V gene encodes CDR1 MNHEY and CDR2 SVGEGT. The CDR3 sequence is CASSQAYGYTF. CDR3 nucleotide sequence: TGTGCCAGCAGTCAGGCTTATGGCTACACCTTC.

The genes are TRBV19 and TRBJ2-2; D gene unclear. CDR1 is LNHDA and CDR2 is SQIVND in the germline V gene (reference sequence). V lost 6 bases to trimming and J lost 4 bases, with 12 bases between them. This CDR3 has 14 amino acids. CDR3 residues: CASRPLISTGELFF. In nucleotides, the CDR3 is TGTGCCAGTAGGCCCCTGATCAGCACCGGGGAGCTGTTTTTT. Full variable domain (rest looked up from reference TRBV19 and TRBJ2-2): DGGITQSPKYLFRKEGQNVTLSCEQNLNHDAMYWYRQDPGQGLRLIYYSQIVNDFQKGDIAEGYSVSREKKESFPLTVTSAQKNPTAFYLCASRPLISTGELFFGEGSRLTVL.

This sequence joins TRBV5-5 and TRBJ1-5; the D is unclear. This CDR3 has 18 amino acids. V lost 0 bases, J lost 0 bases, and 16 bases lay in between. Germline V CDR1 and CDR2: SGHKS, YYEKEE (reference sequence). The CDR3 region is CASSLGRGGLNSNQPQHF. The DNA of the CDR3 is TGTGCCAGCAGCTTGGGTCGCGGAGGCCTTAATAGCAATCAGCCCCAGCATTTT.

The chain couples TRBV7-2 to TRBJ2-7; D is unresolved. The CDR3 runs 14 residues. Germline CDR1 reads SGHTA; CDR2 reads FQGNSA. V lost 5 bases, J lost 2 bases, and 13 bases lay in between. DNA for the CDR3: TGTGCCAGCAGCATCCTGGGGTGGGCCTACGAGCAGTACTTC. It is translated as CASSILGWAYEQYF.

A few counts support this clonotype. The chain employs TRBV10-2 and TRBJ2-4; 7 nucleotides align to TRBD1. Trimming cost V 7 bases and J 6 bases; bases outside gene matches: 12. Germline V gives CDR1 WSHSY, CDR2 SAAADI. The CDR3 extends over 15 amino acids. This chain's CDR3 is CASKIEDRDGNIQYF. The CDR3 coding sequence is TGCGCCAGCAAGATCGAAGACAGGGACGGAAACATTCAGTACTTC.

The V and J genes are TRBV6-2 or TRBV6-3 and TRBJ1-2; 7 nucleotides align to TRBD1. CDR1 is MNHEY and CDR2 is SVGEGT in the germline V gene. There are 16 residues in the CDR3. Unmatched junction bases numbered 10, after V lost 4 bases and J lost 2 bases. The CDR3 nucleotides are TGTGCCAGCAGTTCTTTCAGGGGGGCCTACAACTATGGCTACACCTTC. This gives the protein CASSSFRGAYNYGYTF.

The chain couples TRBV10-3 to TRBJ2-1; D is possibly TRBD2 (6 bases). CDR3 length: 15 residues. Germline CDR1 is ENHRY and CDR2 is SYGVKD. V lost 2 bases and J lost 4, with 12 bases in between. CDR3 region: CAISEGGYGYNEQFF. The CDR3 DNA follows: TGTGCCATCAGTGAGGGAGGGTACGGGTACAATGAGCAGTTCTTC.

This clonotype was observed a handful of times. The chain carries TRBV12-3 or TRBV12-4 and TRBJ2-3; D gene uncertain. V was pared by 4 bases and J by 7 bases, with 12 bases between. This CDR3 spans 13 amino acids. In nucleotides, the CDR3 is TGTGCCAGCAGTTCCGTTTTGGGTCATACGCAGTATTTT. This gives the protein CASSSVLGHTQYF.

The chain links TRBV9 to TRBJ2-3; D ambiguous. The V gene lost 2 bases and the J gene lost 1 base, with 5 bases spanning the gap. The CDR3 runs to 13 residues. Germline loops: CDR1 SGDLS, CDR2 YYNGEE. CDR3 loop: CASSVQGTDTQYF. The CDR3 DNA is TGTGCCAGCAGCGTTCAAGGCACAGATACGCAGTATTTT.

The V call is TRBV6-1, the J call TRBJ2-7, with 9 bases that match TRBD1. V lost 6 bases to trimming and J lost 3 bases; unmatched junction nucleotides: 6. The CDR3 runs to 14 residues. Germline lookup yields CDR1 MNHNS and CDR2 SASEGT. Here the CDR3 reads CASRETGGVYEQYF. CDR3 bases: TGTGCCAGCAGGGAAACAGGGGGCGTCTACGAGCAGTACTTC.

This chain uses TRBV27 with TRBJ2-7, with 8 nucleotides matching TRBD2. Trimming removed 1 base from V and 4 bases from J; junction bases left unmatched: 3. This CDR3 region has 14 residues. CDR1 is MNHEY and CDR2 is SMNVEV in the germline V gene (reference sequence). The CDR3 is CASSLFAGGYEQYF. CDR3 bases: TGTGCCAGCAGTTTATTTGCGGGAGGATACGAGCAGTACTTC.

Many counts were recorded for this clonotype. The CDR3 DNA follows: TGTGCCAGCAGTTCTGGTACCAACACAGATACGCAGTATTTT. Encoded protein: CASSSGTNTDTQYF. The rearrangement uses TRBV12-3 or TRBV12-4 and TRBJ2-3, with D hard to call. Trimming left V 4 bases short and J 2 bases short, with 10 bases between. The CDR3 has 14 amino acids.

This rearrangement joins TRBV7-8 to TRBJ2-7, with 9 bases fitting TRBD2. Trimming cost V 5 bases and J 4 bases; bases outside gene matches: 12. Per germline, CDR1 SGHVS and CDR2 FQNEAQ. This CDR3 is built from 16 residues. CDR3 sequence (DNA): TGTGCCAGCAGCCCCCAGATAGCGGGAGTGGGGTACGAGCAGTACTTC. This codes for CASSPQIAGVGYEQYF.

As to this clonotype: The CDR3 carries no conserved terminal phenylalanine or tryptophan, so it likely arises from a read error. The genes are TRBV18 and TRBJ2-1; perhaps TRBD1 as D (6 bases). Germline V gene lookup returns CDR1 KGHSH and CDR2 LQKENI. The CDR3 totals 16 residues. V lost 0 bases and J lost 7, with 16 bases in between. The CDR3 sequence is CASSPPMSGVGNEQFL. In nucleotides, the CDR3 is TGTGCCAGCTCACCACCGATGTCAGGGGTAGGAAATGAGCAGTTCTTA.

This clonotype occurred a few times. V and J are TRBV27 and TRBJ2-1, with 7 nucleotides matching TRBD1. The CDR3 has 13 amino acids. CDR1 and CDR2 (germline): MNHEY, SMNVEV (reference sequence). Trimming cost V 6 bases and J 5 bases; bases outside gene matches: 4. Written as DNA, the CDR3 is TGTGCCAGCAGCATTACAGGGGACAATGAGCAGTTCTTC. Translated: CASSITGDNEQFF.

In its sample, this clonotype was seen a few times. The gene calls are TRBV12-3 or TRBV12-4 and TRBJ1-5, with D tentatively TRBD1 (6 bases). Trimming took 1 base from V and 5 from J, leaving 12 bases between them. The CDR3 length is 15 residues. CDR3 sequence (DNA): TGTGCCAGCAGTTTAGGGCAGGGGAAAGATCAGCCCCAGCATTTT. This sequence encodes CASSLGQGKDQPQHF.

J is TRBJ1-5 and V is TRBV5-6; TRBD1 matches 8 bases. V gave up 4 bases and J gave up 0 bases; unmatched junction bases: 9. CDR1 is SGHDT and CDR2 is YYEEEE in the germline V gene. CDR3 length: 17 amino acids. The CDR3 region is CASSTRQGRYSNQPQHF. The CDR3 DNA is TGTGCCAGCAGCACCCGACAGGGGAGATATAGCAATCAGCCCCAGCATTTT.

The chain couples TRBV7-2 to TRBJ1-1, with D possibly being TRBD1 (5 bases). CDR1 SGHTA and CDR2 FQGNSA come from the germline V gene. V was pared by 7 bases and J by 0 bases, with 12 bases between. This CDR3 is 14 amino acids long. CDR3 bases: TGTGCCAGCACGGGACCTCCTATGAACACTGAAGCTTTCTTT. Amino acid sequence: CASTGPPMNTEAFF.